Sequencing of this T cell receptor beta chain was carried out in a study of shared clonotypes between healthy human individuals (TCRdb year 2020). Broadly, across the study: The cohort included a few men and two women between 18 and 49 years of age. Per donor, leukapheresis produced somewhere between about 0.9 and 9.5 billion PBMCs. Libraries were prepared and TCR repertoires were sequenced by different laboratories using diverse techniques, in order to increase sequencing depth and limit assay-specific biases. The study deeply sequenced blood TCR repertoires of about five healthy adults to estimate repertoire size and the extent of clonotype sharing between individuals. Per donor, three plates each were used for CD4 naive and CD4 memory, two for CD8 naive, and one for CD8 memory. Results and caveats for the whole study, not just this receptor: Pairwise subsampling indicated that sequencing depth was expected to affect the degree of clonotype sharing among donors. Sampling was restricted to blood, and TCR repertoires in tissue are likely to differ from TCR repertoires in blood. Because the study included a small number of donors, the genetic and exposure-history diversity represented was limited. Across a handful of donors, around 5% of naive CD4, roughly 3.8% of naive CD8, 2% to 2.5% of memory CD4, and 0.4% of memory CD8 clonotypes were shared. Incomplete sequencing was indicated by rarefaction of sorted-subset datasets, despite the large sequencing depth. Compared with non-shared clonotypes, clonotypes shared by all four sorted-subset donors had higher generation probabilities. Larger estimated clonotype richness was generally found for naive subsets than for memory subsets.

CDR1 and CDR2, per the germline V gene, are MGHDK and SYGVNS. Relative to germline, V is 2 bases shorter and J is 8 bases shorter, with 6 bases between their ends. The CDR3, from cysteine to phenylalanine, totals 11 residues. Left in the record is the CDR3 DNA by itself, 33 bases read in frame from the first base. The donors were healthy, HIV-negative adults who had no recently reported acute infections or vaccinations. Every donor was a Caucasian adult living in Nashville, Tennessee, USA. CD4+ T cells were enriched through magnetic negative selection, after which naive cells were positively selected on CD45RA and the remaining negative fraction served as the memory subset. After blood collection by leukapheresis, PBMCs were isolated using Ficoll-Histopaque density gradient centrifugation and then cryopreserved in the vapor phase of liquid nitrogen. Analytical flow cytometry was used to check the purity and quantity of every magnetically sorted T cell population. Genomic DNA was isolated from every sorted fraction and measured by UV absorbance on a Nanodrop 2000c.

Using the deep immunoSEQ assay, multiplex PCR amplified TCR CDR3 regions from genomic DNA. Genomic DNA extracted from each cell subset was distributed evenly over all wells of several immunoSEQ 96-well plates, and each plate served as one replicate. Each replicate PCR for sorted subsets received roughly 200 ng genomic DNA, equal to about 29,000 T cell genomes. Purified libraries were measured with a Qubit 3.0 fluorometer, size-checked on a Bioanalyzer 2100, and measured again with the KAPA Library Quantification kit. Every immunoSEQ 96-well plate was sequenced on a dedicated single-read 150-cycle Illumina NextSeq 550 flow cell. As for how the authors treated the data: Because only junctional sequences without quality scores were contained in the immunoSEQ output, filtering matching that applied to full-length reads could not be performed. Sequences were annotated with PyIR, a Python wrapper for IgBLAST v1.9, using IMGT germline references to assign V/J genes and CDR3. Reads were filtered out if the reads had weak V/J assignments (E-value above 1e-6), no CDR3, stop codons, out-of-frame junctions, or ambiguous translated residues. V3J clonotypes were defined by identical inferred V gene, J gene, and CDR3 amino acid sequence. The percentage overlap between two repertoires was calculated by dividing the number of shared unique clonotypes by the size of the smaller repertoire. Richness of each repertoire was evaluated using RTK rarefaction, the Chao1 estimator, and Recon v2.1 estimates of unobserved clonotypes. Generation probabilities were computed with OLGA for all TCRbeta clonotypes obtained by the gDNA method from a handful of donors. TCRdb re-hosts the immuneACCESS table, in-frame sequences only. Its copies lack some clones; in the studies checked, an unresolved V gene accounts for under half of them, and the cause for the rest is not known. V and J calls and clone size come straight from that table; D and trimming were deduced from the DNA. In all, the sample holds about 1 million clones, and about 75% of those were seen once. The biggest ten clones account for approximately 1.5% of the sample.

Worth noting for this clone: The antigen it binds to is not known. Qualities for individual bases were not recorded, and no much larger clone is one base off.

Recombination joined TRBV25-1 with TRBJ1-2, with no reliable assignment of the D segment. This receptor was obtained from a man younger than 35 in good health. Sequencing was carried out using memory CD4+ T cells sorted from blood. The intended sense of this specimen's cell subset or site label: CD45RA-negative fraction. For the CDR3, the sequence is CASSEVTGYTF. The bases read TGTGCCAGCAGTGAAGTTACGGGCTACACCTTC.